The source of this T cell receptor beta chain is a study of CD8 T cells in Susac syndrome. Whole-study context: When their blood was taken, the Susac syndrome patients had either not yet had any therapy, were taking corticosteroids, or were taking intravenous immunoglobulin alone. Study-wide results and caveats: Clonal expansion was absent from the CD4+ T cell repertoires in Susac syndrome.

Negative isolation was used for CD8+ and CD4+ T cells and FACS enrichment for TEMRA cells. Random hexamers served to reverse transcribe roughly 0.45 to 1 ug RNA. By means of immunoSEQ multiplex PCR, TCR beta CDR3 spanning 54 Vbeta and 13 Jbeta underwent amplification. TCRdb re-called the immunoSEQ multiplex PCR reads through MiXCR, storing one row per CDR3 protein. The data show roughly 100,000 distinct CDR3 sequences, with 90% to 95% seen just once and roughly 0.3% held by the top ten. V lost 3 bases to trimming and J lost 5 bases; unmatched junction nucleotides: 6. This CDR3 has 14 amino acids. Germline V gene data show CDR1 as DFQATT and CDR2 as SNEGSKA (reference sequence). As for this clonotype: Its target is not known.

The chain has TRBV20-1 and TRBJ2-3, with 9 bases aligning to TRBD2. This TCR was sampled from a human donor with Susac syndrome. Sequencing input: CD4+ T cells from PBMCs. The CDR3 loop reads CSARGRGGLDTQYF. In DNA, the CDR3 is TGCAGTGCTAGGGGGCGGGGGGGCCTAGATACGCAGTATTTT.